Here is one T cell receptor beta chain with its context. The antigen remains unidentified. This specimen comes from a study of CD8 T cells in ankylosing spondylitis. This CDR3 has 11 residues. V was pared by 10 bases and J by 7 bases, with 14 bases between. CDR1 and CDR2 (germline): ENHRY, SYGVKD. Findings of the study overall: Ankylosing spondylitis blood appeared to be characterized by a TCR beta motif of several highly homologous variants.

MiXCR, applied by TCRdb to the 5' RACE reads, yields one record per CDR3 protein. The sample holds about 540,000 distinct CDR3 sequences, approximately 11% seen once. Sequenced material: blood, either unsorted or a sorted T cell fraction (not recorded which). The gene calls are TRBV10-3 and TRBJ2-7; unclear D gene. The sequence was obtained from a male donor with ankylosing spondylitis. CDR3 nucleotide sequence: TGTGCCACTGGTGCGGTCTGGGAGCAGTACTTC. This codes for CATGAVWEQYF.